This T cell receptor beta chain was observed in a study of identical twins. This CDR3 region has 13 residues. The V end lost 0 bases, the J end lost 4 bases, and 7 bases lay between the germline ends. From germline, CDR1 is DFQATT and CDR2 SNEGSKA (reference sequence). Broader study findings: Researchers reported weaker excess twin sharing in beta out-of-frame sequences. Diverse VJ usage suggested most zero-insertion clonotypes were not invariant T cells. A lower insertion count was a feature of abundant cord blood beta clonotypes, with no such feature in memory repertoires.

A template switching step contributed a universal primer site, while unique molecular identifiers were present in the cDNA. TCRdb re-analysed the 5' RACE reads in MiXCR, keeping a single row per CDR3 protein. The sample has 450,000 or so distinct CDR3 sequences; roughly an eighth are singletons. This clonotype was observed at least ten times. Its specificity is unknown. This sample was shared with a second study, whose subject was yellow fever vaccine responses in identical twins.

This sequence was found in a woman aged 18-29 years in good health. The rearrangement uses TRBV20-1 and TRBJ1-5; possible D gene TRBD1, 5 bases. The source material was CD4+ T cells sorted from blood. This CDR3 is CSARDKGNQPQHF. The CDR3 nucleotides read TGCAGTGCTAGAGATAAGGGGAATCAGCCCCAGCATTTT.